This T cell receptor (beta chain) originates from a study of T cells after yellow fever vaccination. Via MiXCR, TCRdb re-called the 5' RACE reads, giving one row per CDR3 protein. The sample contains 170,000 or so distinct CDR3 sequences, roughly 6.2% of which appear only once. Trimming pared 1 base from V and 0 bases from J, leaving 3 bases between. The CDR3 is 14 amino acids. Germline lookup yields CDR1 KGHSH and CDR2 LQKENI. This clonotype has at least ten counts. The TCR was taken from a man aged 18 to 30 who received the YFV17D yellow fever vaccine. The rearrangement uses TRBV18 and TRBJ2-2; D unresolved. This specimen consisted of CD4+ T cells sorted from PBMCs, obtained on the day of the first yellow fever vaccination. CDR3 amino acids: CASSPQANTGELFF. CDR3 nucleotide sequence: TGTGCCAGCTCACCACAAGCGAACACCGGGGAGCTGTTTTTT.